These T cell receptor beta chains were read from a single sample in a study of T cell repertoires in cytomegalovirus infection. TCRdb redid the calling of the reads with MiXCR, one entry per CDR3 protein. The sample consists of around 100,000 distinct CDR3 sequences, more than 20% of them appearing once. The sample taken for sequencing was CD8+ T cells from PBMCs. The source of these receptors is a human donor in good health (CMV status not recorded). Some clones in this sample may be carry-over from other donors' samples. Each CDR3 is given with its conserved first and last residue.

len: 18
j_gene: TRBJ2-3
v_gene: TRBV7-9
CDR3aa: CASSGRATGTGFTDTQYF

len: 13
j_gene: TRBJ2-5
v_gene: TRBV5-6
CDR3aa: CASSLDGGETQYF

len: 14
j_gene: TRBJ1-1
v_gene: TRBV15
CDR3aa: CATSRDRGGSEAFF

len: 14
j_gene: TRBJ1-6
v_gene: TRBV24-1
CDR3aa: CATSEGTDGSPLHF

len: 15
j_gene: TRBJ2-7
v_gene: TRBV19
CDR3aa: CASSKDRTNSYEQYF

len: 14
j_gene: TRBJ2-2
v_gene: TRBV2
CDR3aa: CASSDGVRPGELFF

len: 14
j_gene: TRBJ1-5
v_gene: TRBV28
CDR3aa: CASRPDRNNQPQHF

len: 15
j_gene: TRBJ2-1
v_gene: TRBV15
CDR3aa: CATSGSGRAVNEQFF

len: 18
j_gene: TRBJ2-6
v_gene: TRBV7-2
CDR3aa: CASSLAVLDRSGANVLTF

len: 14
j_gene: TRBJ2-7
v_gene: TRBV6-5
CDR3aa: CASSTGTGNYEQYF

len: 16
j_gene: TRBJ2-7
v_gene: TRBV12-3/TRBV12-4
CDR3aa: CASSPSSGGHLGEQYF

len: 19
j_gene: TRBJ2-2
v_gene: TRBV4-3
CDR3aa: CASSHGLAGGETNTGELFF

len: 14
j_gene: TRBJ1-1
v_gene: TRBV2
CDR3aa: CASRVGLMNTEAFF

len: 15
j_gene: TRBJ2-1
v_gene: TRBV10-3
CDR3aa: CAISDTGSSYNEQFF

len: 13
j_gene: TRBJ2-7
v_gene: TRBV6-1
CDR3aa: CASSYGHRYEQYF

len: 15
j_gene: TRBJ2-7
v_gene: TRBV7-9
CDR3aa: CASSQSGTGGSEQYF

len: 16
j_gene: TRBJ2-2
v_gene: TRBV28
CDR3aa: CASSPLGGPNTGELFF

len: 15
j_gene: TRBJ2-1
v_gene: TRBV12-3/TRBV12-4
CDR3aa: CASRAGLAADNEQFF

len: 13
j_gene: TRBJ2-1
v_gene: TRBV28
CDR3aa: CASSFGVREEQFF

len: 13
j_gene: TRBJ2-7
v_gene: TRBV20-1
CDR3aa: CSASPLWTYEQYF

len: 15
j_gene: TRBJ2-7
v_gene: TRBV11-3
CDR3aa: CASARRGDRAYEQYF

len: 16
j_gene: TRBJ2-3
v_gene: TRBV4-2
CDR3aa: CASSQDPAGGTDTQYF

len: 16
j_gene: TRBJ2-7
v_gene: TRBV12-5
CDR3aa: CASGLLQGERAYEQYF

len: 17
j_gene: TRBJ2-5
v_gene: TRBV20-1
CDR3aa: CSARGPWLSGGGETQYF

len: 14
j_gene: TRBJ2-7
v_gene: TRBV5-1
CDR3aa: CASSLGTSLNEQYF

len: 16
j_gene: TRBJ1-1
v_gene: TRBV7-8
CDR3aa: CASSFPETGIDTEAFF

len: 14
j_gene: TRBJ2-1
v_gene: TRBV7-8
CDR3aa: CASSLETGGNEQFF

len: 16
j_gene: TRBJ2-1
v_gene: TRBV20-1
CDR3aa: CSASPSAMGSYNEQFF

len: 16
j_gene: TRBJ2-1
v_gene: TRBV13
CDR3aa: CASSLFSGSSYNEQFF

len: 15
j_gene: TRBJ1-5
v_gene: TRBV27
CDR3aa: CASSPRDRPNQPQHF

len: 16
j_gene: TRBJ2-3
v_gene: TRBV4-1
CDR3aa: CASSQKAGGRADTQYF

len: 15
j_gene: TRBJ2-2
v_gene: TRBV7-2
CDR3aa: CASSFNGGGAGELFF

len: 14
j_gene: TRBJ2-1
v_gene: TRBV2
CDR3aa: CATKEGDSYNEQFF

len: 15
j_gene: TRBJ2-3
v_gene: TRBV12-3/TRBV12-4
CDR3aa: CASRGVVGSTDTQYF

len: 16
j_gene: TRBJ2-1
v_gene: TRBV12-5
CDR3aa: CASGDQGGWSYNEQFF

len: 13
j_gene: TRBJ2-1
v_gene: TRBV6-1
CDR3aa: CASSSGLTNEQFF

len: 14
j_gene: TRBJ2-6
v_gene: TRBV28
CDR3aa: CASSSQKGANVLTF